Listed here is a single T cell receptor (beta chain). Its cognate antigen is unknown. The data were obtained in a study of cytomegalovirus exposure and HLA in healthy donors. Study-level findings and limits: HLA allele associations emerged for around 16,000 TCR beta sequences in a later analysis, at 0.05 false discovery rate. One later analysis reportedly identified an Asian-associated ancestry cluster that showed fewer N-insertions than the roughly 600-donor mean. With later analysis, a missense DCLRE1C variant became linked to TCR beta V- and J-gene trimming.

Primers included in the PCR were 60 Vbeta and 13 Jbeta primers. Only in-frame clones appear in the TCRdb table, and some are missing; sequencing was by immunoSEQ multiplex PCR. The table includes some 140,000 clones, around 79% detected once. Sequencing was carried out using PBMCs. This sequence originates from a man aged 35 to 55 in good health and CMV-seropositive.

CDR3 nucleotides: TGCGCCAGCAGCGGGGACATTCCCCCCGAGCAGTACTTC. Amino acids: CASSGDIPPEQYF. The V gene is TRBV5-1, the J gene TRBJ2-7; a possible D gene is TRBD1 (6 bases). Germline CDR1 reads SGHRS; CDR2 reads YFSETQ. Between the trimmed V and J ends, which lost 4 bases and 6 bases, there was a span of 14 bases. The CDR3 loop spans 13 amino acids.